Detailed here is one TCR beta chain. The length of the CDR3 is 18 residues. Germline values: CDR1 MDHEN, CDR2 SYDVKM. Trimming cost V 2 bases and J 2 bases, with 22 bases left between them. The entry originates in a study of control samples from healthy donors and cancer patients. Sequenced by immunoSEQ multiplex PCR; TCRdb stores in-frame clones only, minus some. Of approximately 150,000 clones listed, 88% are singletons. Sequenced sample: blood. The receptor's source is a man between 18 and 29 years old in good health. The J gene is TRBJ2-7, the V gene TRBV28; D perhaps matches TRBD1 (5 bases). CDR3 sequence reads: CASSLDLPAVPRAYEQYF. The CDR3 region has the DNA TGTGCCAGCAGTTTAGATTTGCCGGCAGTTCCCAGGGCCTACGAGCAGTACTTC.